These 20 T cell receptor beta chains were all obtained from the same sample, sequenced in a study of OX40 agonist ivuxolimab in advanced cancers. Generated by immunoSEQ multiplex PCR, the TCRdb table keeps only in-frame clones and is missing some. The sample carries roughly 66,000 clones, about four fifths recorded once. The material was CD4+ or CD8+ T cells sorted from blood, obtained in a trial of the OX40 agonist ivuxolimab. The receptors derive from an adult with an advanced solid tumor such as melanoma, head and neck, liver or kidney cancer.

This clone came up a few times. The chain combines TRBV30 with TRBJ2-2, with D perhaps TRBD1 (6 bases). Trimming shortened V by 8 bases and J by 0 bases, and 10 bases separated the two germline ends. CDR3 length: 13 amino acids. CDR1 and CDR2 (germline): GTSNPN, SVGIG (reference sequence). This CDR3 is CARGHSNTGELFF. CDR3 sequence (DNA): TGTGCCCGGGGACACTCGAACACCGGGGAGCTGTTTTTT.

The rearrangement uses TRBV19 and TRBJ1-5, with D uncertain. This CDR3 contains 15 residues. Trimming removed 8 bases from V and 3 bases from J, with 17 bases in between. CDR1 is LNHDA, CDR2 SQIVND, per germline (reference sequence). The CDR3 region has the DNA TGTGCCAGTTCTCGCTCTGGGGTCTACAATCAGCCCCAGCATTTT. Protein sequence: CASSRSGVYNQPQHF.

The rearrangement joins TRBV21-1 to TRBJ1-1; the table names TRBD1, a call not compared with the DNA. TRBV21-1 is classified as a pseudogene. The CDR3 sequence is 21 residues long. The CDR3 DNA follows: TGTGCCAGCGGAGTTGTCCGAGGACAGGGGCGCTCGAAATTCCCGAACACTGAAGCTTTCTTT. This sequence encodes CASGVVRGQGRSKFPNTEAFF.

This chain uses TRBV19 with TRBJ2-3; TRBD2 matches 9 bases. V was clipped by 5 bases and J by 5 bases; unmatched bases: 11. Germline V gene lookup returns CDR1 LNHDA and CDR2 SQIVND (reference sequence). This CDR3 region has 16 residues. CDR3 DNA: TGTGCCAGTAGTGCCCAGACTAGCGGCCTCGGAGATACGCAGTATTTT. Encoded protein: CASSAQTSGLGDTQYF.

The J gene is TRBJ1-5, the V gene TRBV25-1; D is perhaps TRBD1 (5 bases). CDR1 and CDR2 (germline): MGHDK, SYGVNS. This CDR3 spans 12 amino acids. The V end was cut by 5 bases, the J end by 5 bases, with 7 bases between. The CDR3 loop reads CASSQGDQPQHF. In DNA, the CDR3 is TGTGCCAGCAGTCAGGGCGATCAGCCCCAGCATTTT.

V is TRBV18 and J is TRBJ1-6, with D perhaps TRBD1 (5 bases). Germline V lookup: CDR1 KGHSH, CDR2 LQKENI. Trimming removed 4 bases from V and 8 bases from J, with 15 bases in between. The CDR3 is 15 residues long. DNA for the CDR3: TGTGCCAGCTCACGGGAGGGACCGATAGATTCACCCCTCCACTTT. It translates to CASSREGPIDSPLHF.

V gene TRBV10-3 combines with J gene TRBJ1-1, with 8 bases fitting TRBD1. This CDR3 has 14 amino acids. J lost 0 bases, V lost 7 bases, and 4 bases had no gene match. Germline CDR1 reads ENHRY; CDR2 reads SYGVKD. The CDR3 loop is CAIMQGAMNTEAFF. CDR3 nucleotide sequence: TGTGCCATCATGCAGGGGGCCATGAACACTGAAGCTTTCTTT.

This sequence joins TRBV6-5 and TRBJ2-3; TRBD2 matches 7 bases. V dropped 5 bases and J dropped 14; count of bases not matched to a gene: 10. Germline CDR1 reads MNHEY; CDR2 reads SVGAGI. This CDR3 is built from 12 residues. The CDR3, as DNA: TGTGCCAGCAGTCCTACGCGGGGGAAGGCGTATTTT. Protein product: CASSPTRGKAYF.

The chain links TRBV7-2 to TRBJ2-3; D remains unclear. Germline-derived CDR1 and CDR2 are SGHTA and FQGNSA. V lost 1 base to trimming and J lost 2 bases, with 10 bases between them. The CDR3 has 15 residues. Here the CDR3 DNA reads TGTGCCAGCAGCTTAGGGGCTACCAACACAGATACGCAGTATTTT. Its protein product is CASSLGATNTDTQYF.

The chain links TRBV2 to TRBJ2-5; possibly TRBD1 for D (6 bases). V lost 9 bases to trimming and J lost 2 bases, with 19 bases between them. From germline, CDR1 is SNHLY and CDR2 FYNNEI. CDR3 size: 15 residues. The DNA for the CDR3 is TGTGCCAGTGCTTCTAGGGGACACCAACAAGAGACCCAGTACTTC. Protein sequence: CASASRGHQQETQYF.

The CDR3 DNA reads as TGTGCCAGCAGCTTAATCTTGGGAGGCGAGTACTTC. Translated, it gives CASSLILGGEYF. The rearrangement uses TRBV7-2 and TRBJ2-7, with D possibly being TRBD2 (6 bases). The CDR3 totals 12 residues. Germline V gene sequence: CDR1 SGHTA, CDR2 FQGNSA. The germline V and J ends were trimmed by 2 bases and 11 bases, with 13 bases remaining between them. The full variable domain, in which reference TRBV7-2 and TRBJ2-7 provide the parts outside the CDR3, is GAGVSQSPSNKVTEKGKDVELRCDPISGHTALYWYRQSLGQGLEFLIYFQGNSAPDKSGLPSDRFSAERTGGSVSTLTIQRTQQEDSAVYLCASSLILGGEYFGPGTRLTVT.

This chain uses TRBV30 with TRBJ1-6; D is perhaps TRBD1 (5 bases). Deletions cut 5 bases from V and 0 bases from J, with 11 bases between. Germline CDR1 and CDR2: GTSNPN and SVGIG (reference sequence). The length of the CDR3 is 15 residues. The CDR3 DNA sequence: TGTGCCTGGGCGGGGCAGAGCTCCTATAATTCACCCCTCCACTTT. It yields the protein CAWAGQSSYNSPLHF.

This clone was observed a few times. The chain employs TRBV12-1 and TRBJ1-5; the table's D call of TRBD1 was not tested on the DNA. TRBV12-1 is an annotated pseudogene. The CDR3 runs to 14 residues. In DNA form, the CDR3 reads TGTGCCAGCAGCTCAGACAGGAGCAATCAGCCCCAGCATTTT. The encoded protein is CASSSDRSNQPQHF.

The genes are TRBV10-3 and TRBJ2-5; D is undetermined. The germline V gene has CDR1 ENHRY and CDR2 SYGVKD. The V and J ends lost 2 bases and 4 bases respectively, with 8 bases between them. The CDR3 extends over 13 amino acids. The CDR3 sequence is CAISERLGETQYF. CDR3 in DNA: TGTGCCATCAGTGAGAGACTGGGAGAGACCCAGTACTTC.

V is TRBV5-4 and J is TRBJ1-6; D remains unclear. Trimming stripped 7 bases from V and 9 bases from J, with 11 bases between. From germline, CDR1 is SGHNT and CDR2 YYREEE (reference sequence). This CDR3 contains 12 residues. The CDR3 nucleotides are TGTGCCAGCGCCCCGGTGGGTTCACCCCTCCACTTT. Translating it yields CASAPVGSPLHF.

This chain uses TRBV7-6 with TRBJ2-2; TRBD1 matches 8 bases. J gave up 6 bases and V 2 bases, and 8 bases lay outside the gene matches. Germline-derived CDR1 and CDR2 are SGHVS and FNYEAQ. CDR3 length: 16 residues. CDR3 nucleotide sequence: TGTGCCAGCAGCTTATTATCAGGGGGCGGTCCCGGGGAGCTGTTTTTT. Its protein product is CASSLLSGGGPGELFF.

This sequence joins TRBV10-3 and TRBJ1-1; 9 nucleotides line up with TRBD1. The CDR3 sequence is 14 residues long. V dropped 7 bases and J dropped 2; count of bases not matched to a gene: 5. Per germline, CDR1 ENHRY and CDR2 SYGVKD. The CDR3 spells CAIKGQGPNTEAFF. DNA of the CDR3: TGTGCCATCAAGGGACAGGGCCCTAACACTGAAGCTTTCTTT.

This clone was detected a few times. The genes are TRBV7-8 and TRBJ1-6; perhaps TRBD1 as D (6 bases). The germline V gene encodes CDR1 SGHVS and CDR2 FQNEAQ. V was pared by 4 bases and J by 7 bases, with 14 bases between. CDR3 length equals 15 residues. This CDR3 is CASSSGQLQNSPLHF. The CDR3 DNA reads as TGTGCCAGCAGCTCCGGACAGCTGCAGAATTCACCCCTCCACTTT.

The genes are TRBV27 and TRBJ1-4, with 8 bases fitting TRBD1. The CDR3 has 14 residues. Germline assignment: CDR1 MNHEY and CDR2 SMNVEV (reference sequence). Unmatched junction bases numbered 6, after V lost 5 bases and J lost 7 bases. For the CDR3, the DNA is TGTGCCAGCAGTCGACAGGGGAGTCGTGAAAAACTGTTTTTT. Its protein is CASSRQGSREKLFF.

This clone is a singleton in its sample. The rearrangement uses TRBV5-8 and TRBJ1-2; D is ambiguous. Per germline, CDR1 SGHTS and CDR2 YDEGEE. The CDR3 spans 15 residues. Trimming cost V 4 bases and J 0 bases, with 13 bases left between them. CDR3 DNA sequence: TGTGCCAGCAGCCCCCTGGGAGCAGCTAACTATGGCTACACCTTC. Its translation is CASSPLGAANYGYTF. The variable domain in full, completed from reference TRBV5-8 and TRBJ1-2, reads EAGVTQSPTHLIKTRGQQATLRCSPISGHTSVYWYQQALGLGLQFLLWYDEGEERNRGNFPPRFSGRQFPNYSSELNVNALELEDSALYLCASSPLGAANYGYTFGSGTRLTVV.